What follows are 18 T cell receptor beta chains derived from one specimen sequenced in a study of T cells in localized non-small cell lung cancer. Sequencing was performed with immunoSEQ multiplex PCR; in TCRdb, only in-frame clones are kept and a portion is missing. The sample contains tens of thousands of clones, around nine tenths of which appear only once. Sequenced here: peripheral blood, sampled before any cancer treatment. These receptors all stem from a woman between 40 and 69 years old with stage I squamous cell lung carcinoma.

The V call is TRBV6-6, the J call TRBJ1-1, with D unclear. The V and J ends lost 5 bases and 8 bases respectively, with 6 bases between them. This CDR3 comprises 10 residues. Germline CDR1 reads MNHNY; CDR2 reads SVGAGI (reference sequence). Written as DNA, the CDR3 is TGTGCCAGCAGTAGAAACGAAGCTTTCTTT. It translates to CASSRNEAFF.

The chain employs TRBV4-1 and TRBJ1-5; 9 bases map to TRBD1. The J segment lost 0 bases and the V segment lost 4 bases, leaving 4 bases of the junction unmatched. Germline V gene sequence: CDR1 MGHRA, CDR2 YSYEKL. This CDR3 has 16 residues. In DNA form, the CDR3 reads TGCGCCAGCAGCCGGCTGGACAGGGGTAGCAATCAGCCCCAGCATTTT. Translating it yields CASSRLDRGSNQPQHF.

The chain couples TRBV6-1 to TRBJ1-5; TRBD1 matches at 8 bases. The V gene's germline CDR1 is MNHNS and CDR2 SASEGT. CDR3 length: 14 amino acids. V was clipped by 5 bases and J by 5 bases; unmatched bases: 5. The CDR3 sequence is CASSTGGIHQPQHF. In nucleotides, the CDR3 is TGTGCCAGCAGTACAGGGGGGATCCATCAGCCCCAGCATTTT.

This chain joins TRBV14 and TRBJ1-1; D is unresolved. V lost 0 bases to trimming and J lost 0 bases, with 5 bases between them. Germline CDR1 reads SGHDN; CDR2 reads FVKESK. The CDR3 covers 14 residues. The CDR3 nucleotides read TGTGCCAGCAGCCAAGACAGCGTGAACACTGAAGCTTTCTTT. This encodes CASSQDSVNTEAFF. The full variable domain, completed using reference TRBV14 and TRBJ1-1, is EAGVTQFPSHSVIEKGQTVTLRCDPISGHDNLYWYRRVMGKEIKFLLHFVKESKQDESGMPNNRFLAERTGGTYSTLKVQPAELEDSGVYFCASSQDSVNTEAFFGQGTRLTVV.

The chain has TRBV6-6 and TRBJ1-1; D perhaps matches TRBD1 (6 bases). CDR1 is MNHNY and CDR2 is SVGAGI in the germline V gene (reference sequence). V lost 6 bases, J lost 6 bases, and 11 bases lay in between. The CDR3 extends over 12 amino acids. CDR3 protein: CASRLTGPEAFF. DNA for the CDR3: TGTGCCAGCAGGCTTACAGGGCCTGAAGCTTTCTTT.

The V call is TRBV23-1, the J call TRBJ1-1, with 8 nucleotides matching TRBD1. TRBV23-1 belongs to the ORF category, with a function that is uncertain. CDR3 size: 16 residues. Germline trimming cut 4 bases from V and 1 base from J; bases unmatched to any gene: 8. The CDR3 DNA sequence: TGCGCCAGCAGTCCCTCTCGGACAGGGAAGAACACTGAAGCTTTCTTT. Protein: CASSPSRTGKNTEAFF.

With respect to this clone: At the DNA level, this CDR3 is encoded by other sequences in the same sample as well. This chain links TRBV5-1 with TRBJ1-3; D ambiguous. Germline CDR1 and CDR2: SGHRS and YFSETQ. The CDR3 runs 14 residues. The V end was cut by 0 bases, the J end by 4 bases, with 8 bases between. CDR3 DNA: TGCGCCAGCAGCTTGGATGGGTCCGGAAACACCATATATTTT. This encodes CASSLDGSGNTIYF.

The chain combines TRBV5-5 with TRBJ2-3, with 7 bases identical to TRBD1. CDR1 and CDR2 from the germline V gene are SGHKS and YYEKEE (reference sequence). The trim removed 5 bases at V and 2 bases at J, leaving 8 bases unmatched. There are 15 residues in the CDR3. The DNA of the CDR3 is TGTGCCAGCAGGCCACAGGGGCGAGACACAGATACGCAGTATTTT. It is translated as CASRPQGRDTDTQYF.

The chain has TRBV18 and TRBJ1-1; D ambiguous. This CDR3 is built from 16 residues. Germline CDR1 KGHSH, CDR2 LQKENI. V lost 2 bases, J lost 8 bases, and 21 bases lay in between. The CDR3 reads CASSPRAEPLPNEAFF. The CDR3 region has the DNA TGTGCCAGCTCACCAAGGGCAGAACCCCTACCGAACGAAGCTTTCTTT. The full variable domain, rest sourced from reference TRBV18 and TRBJ1-1, is NAGVMQNPRHLVRRRGQEARLRCSPMKGHSHVYWYRQLPEEGLKFMVYLQKENIIDESGMPKERFSAEFPKEGPSILRIQQVVRGDSAAYFCASSPRAEPLPNEAFFGQGTRLTVV.

The chain is built from TRBV30 and TRBJ2-2; D possibly matches TRBD1 or TRBD2 (6 bases each). Trimming stripped 3 bases from V and 7 bases from J, with 24 bases between. This CDR3 region has 17 residues. In germline, CDR1 is GTSNPN, CDR2 SVGIG (reference sequence). The CDR3 protein is CAWSPSVWGAGGGELFF. CDR3 nucleotides: TGTGCCTGGAGCCCTTCCGTCTGGGGGGCCGGAGGCGGGGAGCTGTTTTTT.

The chain links TRBV6-5 to TRBJ1-6; 8 positions match TRBD1. The germline gives CDR1 MNHEY, CDR2 SVGAGI. J was trimmed by 7 bases and V by 0 bases; bases with no gene match: 5. The CDR3 extends over 16 amino acids. This CDR3 reads CASSYSDRVGNSPLHF. DNA of the CDR3: TGTGCCAGCAGTTACTCGGACAGGGTAGGAAATTCACCCCTCCACTTT.

The chain carries TRBV5-6 and TRBJ1-2; the D gene is possibly TRBD1 (6 bases). V was clipped by 1 base and J by 5 bases, with 9 bases between them. Per germline, CDR1 SGHDT and CDR2 YYEEEE. This CDR3 is 13 amino acids long. DNA of the CDR3: TGTGCCAGCAGCTTGTCGCAGGGGTATGGCTACACCTTC. Its protein product is CASSLSQGYGYTF.

DNA for the CDR3: TGTGCTAGTGGTTTGGCTACTAGTTGGGGGAATGAGCAGTTCTTC. As protein: CASGLATSWGNEQFF. The chain combines TRBV12-5 with TRBJ2-1, with D perhaps matching TRBD1 or TRBD2 (5 bases each). Germline-derived CDR1 and CDR2 are LGHNT and FRNRAP. Trimming shortened V by 1 base and J by 7 bases, and 14 bases separated the two germline ends. CDR3 length: 15 residues. Full variable domain (remainder filled in from reference TRBV12-5 and TRBJ2-1): DARVTQTPRHKVTEMGQEVTMRCQPILGHNTVFWYRQTMMQGLELLAYFRNRAPLDDSGMPKDRFSAEMPDATLATLKIQPSEPRDSAVYFCASGLATSWGNEQFFGPGTRLTVL.

The V gene is TRBV30, the J gene TRBJ2-7; TRBD2 might be the D (7 bases). From germline, CDR1 is GTSNPN and CDR2 SVGIG (reference sequence). The CDR3 has 15 residues. V lost 0 bases and J 4 bases, leaving 16 bases between the germline ends. The CDR3 region is CAWSVKGGGRYEQYF. CDR3 coding DNA: TGTGCCTGGAGTGTAAAAGGGGGGGGCCGTTACGAGCAGTACTTC.

This clone showed up just once. The CDR3 DNA reads TGTGCCAGCAGCTTAGGGTCGGCCCAGGGGACGCAGTATTTT. It is translated as CASSLGSAQGTQYF. The rearrangement links TRBV11-3 to TRBJ2-3; a possible D gene is TRBD1 (6 bases). V lost 1 base and J 9 bases, leaving 14 bases between the germline ends. The CDR3 runs 14 residues. Per the germline V gene, CDR1 is SGHNT and CDR2 is YENEEA. The full variable domain, its missing parts supplied by reference TRBV11-3 and TRBJ2-3, is EAGVVQSPRYKIIEKKQPVAFWCNPISGHNTLYWYLQNLGQGPELLIRYENEEAVDDSQLPKDRFSAERLKGVDSTLKIQPAELGDSAVYLCASSLGSAQGTQYFGPGTRLTVL.

The chain recombines TRBV19 with TRBJ1-5, with D unclear. Trimming removed 6 bases from V and 2 bases from J, with 8 bases in between. The CDR3 sequence is 13 residues long. The germline V gene encodes CDR1 LNHDA and CDR2 SQIVND (reference sequence). Written as DNA, the CDR3 is TGTGCCAGTAGCTTGGCGGGCAATCAGCCCCAGCATTTT. Protein product: CASSLAGNQPQHF.

This rearrangement joins TRBV27 to TRBJ1-1; D possibly corresponds to TRBD1 (6 bases). V shed 5 bases and J shed 11 bases, with 15 bases lying between them. Per germline, CDR1 MNHEY and CDR2 SMNVEV (reference sequence). CDR3 size: 12 residues. The DNA of the CDR3 is TGTGCCAGCAGTACCCGGACAGAAGGGGCTTTCTTT. Translating it yields CASSTRTEGAFF.

The rearrangement uses TRBV7-8 and TRBJ2-3; 8 bases align to TRBD1. The CDR3 is 14 residues long. Germline V gives CDR1 SGHVS, CDR2 FQNEAQ. Unmatched junction bases numbered 8, after V lost 7 bases and J lost 5 bases. The CDR3 reads CASTLNTGGDTQYF. CDR3 nucleotides: TGTGCCAGCACCTTGAATACAGGGGGAGATACGCAGTATTTT.